The 25 T cell receptor beta chains below come from one sample, sequenced in a study of T cells in Graves' hyperthyroidism and ophthalmopathy. RNA transcripts gave rise to amplified TCR beta CDR3 regions. The HTBI primer set was used in a first-round RT-PCR of the TCR CDR3. Via MiXCR, TCRdb re-called the multiplex PCR reads, giving one row per CDR3 protein. The table shows hundreds of thousands of distinct CDR3 sequences, with 14% to 15% occurring only once. The sample was blood. These receptors all come from a woman in her thirties or forties with Graves' ophthalmopathy.

The sample holds many counts of this clonotype. The chain recombines TRBV20-1 with TRBJ2-7, with a possible D match to TRBD2 (6 bases). In germline, CDR1 is DFQATT, CDR2 SNEGSKA (reference sequence). CDR3 length: 14 residues. As DNA, the CDR3 is TGCAGCCTAATGGGGGGTGGTGGGGTCTACGAGCAGTACTTC. Translated, it gives CSLMGGGGVYEQYF.

This clonotype came up many times. The chain carries TRBV28 and TRBJ1-2; a possible D gene is TRBD1 (5 bases). Germline assignment: CDR1 MDHEN and CDR2 SYDVKM. The CDR3 runs 12 residues. The V gene lost 2 bases and the J gene lost 10 bases, with 11 bases spanning the gap. CDR3 sequence: CASSLPSRDYTF. DNA of the CDR3: TGTGCCAGCAGTTTACCCAGCAGGGACTACACCTTC.

This clonotype has ten or more counts. The chain combines TRBV28 with TRBJ1-5; D is ambiguous. CDR3 length: 10 residues. With 7 bases removed from V and 7 bases from J, the gap between germline ends came to 5 bases. Germline CDR1 reads MDHEN; CDR2 reads SYDVKM. CDR3 DNA sequence: TGTGCCAGCAACAAACAGCCCCAGCATTTT. Amino acids: CASNKQPQHF.

V gene TRBV4-3 combines with J gene TRBJ2-7, with D perhaps matching TRBD2 (6 bases). CDR3 length: 14 residues. Germline CDR1 LGHNA, CDR2 YSLEER. V was clipped by 4 bases and J by 6 bases, with 16 bases between them. The DNA of the CDR3 is TGCGCCAGCAGCCCAGCCGGTGGGGGAGGCGAGCAGTACTTC. It encodes CASSPAGGGGEQYF.

This clonotype was counted a single time. V and J are TRBV2 and TRBJ2-5; D uncertain. Trimming stripped 5 bases from V and 1 base from J, with 11 bases between. CDR1 is SNHLY and CDR2 is FYNNEI in the germline V gene. CDR3 length: 14 residues. The CDR3 here is CASSSRWGQETQYF. The CDR3 nucleotides read TGTGCCAGCAGTAGCCGTTGGGGCCAAGAGACCCAGTACTTC.

This clonotype appeared many times. This sequence joins TRBV19 and TRBJ2-2; D perhaps matches TRBD1 (5 bases). The germline CDR1 and CDR2 sequences are LNHDA and SQIVND (reference sequence). Trimming took off 4 bases at V and 0 bases at J, with 9 bases between the two ends. The CDR3 extends over 15 amino acids. The CDR3 here is CASSSRVANTGELFF. The DNA for the CDR3 is TGTGCCAGTAGTAGCAGGGTTGCGAACACCGGGGAGCTGTTTTTT.

The rearrangement joins TRBV11-2 to TRBJ2-7, with 10 bases fitting TRBD1. The CDR3 loop spans 16 amino acids. V lost 5 bases to trimming and J lost 6 bases; unmatched junction nucleotides: 13. Germline values: CDR1 SGHAT, CDR2 FQNNGV. CDR3 nucleotide sequence: TGTGCCAGCAGCCGTTTGACAGGGGGCGCGAAGGTCGAGCAGTACTTC. This encodes CASSRLTGGAKVEQYF.

This clonotype has a count of ten or more. This chain connects TRBV12-3 or TRBV12-4 to TRBJ1-2; no clear D. Between the trimmed V and J ends, which lost 3 bases and 4 bases, there was a span of 12 bases. The CDR3 runs 14 residues. CDR3 sequence: CASSFSNWGYGYTF. The CDR3 bases are TGTGCCAGCAGTTTCTCCAACTGGGGCTATGGCTACACCTTC.

CDR3 in DNA: TGTGCCAGCAGCAATGGACAGGGCTGGCGAGAGACCCAGTACTTC. It yields the protein CASSNGQGWRETQYF. The chain links TRBV27 to TRBJ2-5, with 8 positions matching TRBD1. Germline V gene lookup returns CDR1 MNHEY and CDR2 SMNVEV (reference sequence). The CDR3 spans 15 residues. V trimming: 6 bases; J trimming: 4 bases; junction bases outside the gene matches: 10.

This clonotype has at least ten counts. The rearrangement links TRBV6-2 or TRBV6-3 to TRBJ2-7; 7 nucleotides match TRBD2. V gave up 0 bases and J gave up 1 base; unmatched junction bases: 3. Germline V lookup: CDR1 MNHEY, CDR2 SVGEGT. This CDR3 is 15 amino acids long. The CDR3 bases are TGTGCCAGCAGTTACTCGGCGGGAGCGTCCTACGAGCAGTACTTC. Amino acid sequence: CASSYSAGASYEQYF.

This clonotype was counted ten times or more. This chain joins TRBV11-2 and TRBJ2-7, with D perhaps matching TRBD1 (5 bases). V was trimmed by 4 bases and J by 7 bases, leaving 11 bases between them. This CDR3 contains 12 residues. CDR1 is SGHAT, CDR2 FQNNGV, per germline. For the CDR3, the DNA is TGTGCCAGCAGCTCCAGGGTTTGGGAGCAGTACTTC. Amino acids: CASSSRVWEQYF. Combining the CDR3 with reference TRBV11-2 and TRBJ2-7 gives the whole variable domain EAGVAQSPRYKIIEKRQSVAFWCNPISGHATLYWYQQILGQGPKLLIQFQNNGVVDDSQLPKDRFSAERLKGVDSTLKIQPAKLEDSAVYLCASSSRVWEQYFGPGTRLTVT.

The chain is built from TRBV6-1 and TRBJ2-2; D may be TRBD2 (5 bases). The CDR3 has 14 amino acids. V was cut by 7 bases and J by 7 bases, with 16 bases left in between. CDR1 is MNHNS and CDR2 is SASEGT in the germline V gene. The CDR3 coding sequence is TGTGCCAGCAACCAGAGGGCAGATTACGGGGAGCTGTTTTTT. Amino acids: CASNQRADYGELFF.

The sample holds many counts of this clonotype. This chain connects TRBV7-8 to TRBJ2-5, with D unclear. The CDR3 loop spans 15 amino acids. V lost 5 bases and J 4 bases, leaving 17 bases between the germline ends. CDR1 and CDR2 (germline): SGHVS, FQNEAQ. CDR3 sequence (DNA): TGTGCCAGCAGCCCGAAGCAGGTTAAGGGAGAGACCCAGTACTTC. Protein product: CASSPKQVKGETQYF.

CDR3 residues: CSLEGLETQYF. The DNA for the CDR3 is TGCAGCCTGGAGGGGCTAGAGACCCAGTACTTC. J is TRBJ2-5 and V is TRBV20-1; tentative D call: TRBD2 (6 bases). Germline CDR1 reads DFQATT; CDR2 reads SNEGSKA (reference sequence). The CDR3 extends over 11 amino acids.

This clonotype was recorded many times. The chain is built from TRBV7-9 and TRBJ1-1; TRBD1 might be the D (5 bases). The CDR3 extends over 15 amino acids. The germline V and J ends were trimmed by 5 bases and 5 bases, with 18 bases remaining between them. Germline V CDR1 and CDR2: SEHNR, FQNEAQ (reference sequence). CDR3 bases: TGTGCCAGCAGCCCCACGGCTGGGGGTGGAACTGAAGCTTTCTTT. Translated, it gives CASSPTAGGGTEAFF.

V gene TRBV20-1 combines with J gene TRBJ2-2; D is perhaps TRBD1 (5 bases). This CDR3 has 14 amino acids. V was pared by 3 bases and J by 0 bases, with 8 bases between. The V gene's germline CDR1 is DFQATT and CDR2 SNEGSKA (reference sequence). This CDR3 is CSARDTANTGELFF. CDR3 sequence (DNA): TGCAGTGCTAGGGACACCGCGAACACCGGGGAGCTGTTTTTT.

In its sample, this clonotype was seen a few times. The chain has TRBV5-1 and TRBJ1-2; perhaps TRBD1 as D (5 bases). V lost 7 bases to trimming and J lost 0 bases, with 13 bases between them. The CDR3 is 14 amino acids. Germline-derived CDR1 and CDR2 are SGHRS and YFSETQ. Here the CDR3 reads CASAPGPANYGYTF. The CDR3 region has the DNA TGCGCCAGCGCTCCGGGACCGGCTAACTATGGCTACACCTTC.

A word on this clonotype: A much larger clone lies one base from this, so it may be a read error. This sequence joins TRBV20-1 and TRBJ1-2; TRBD1 matches 9 bases. The length of the CDR3 is 13 residues. Germline V gene data show CDR1 as DFQATT and CDR2 as SNEGSKA (reference sequence). CDR3: CSTRETGGYGYTF. The CDR3 DNA sequence: TGCAGTACTAGAGAGACAGGGGGCTATGGCTACACCTTC.

This clonotype was seen only a few times. The chain uses TRBV7-9 and TRBJ2-7, with a weak D call TRBD1 (5 bases). The CDR3 has 14 amino acids. Germline V gives CDR1 SEHNR, CDR2 FQNEAQ (reference sequence). Trimming took off 4 bases at V and 11 bases at J, with 21 bases between the two ends. The CDR3 DNA follows: TGTGCCAGCAGCTCCCGGGCCTCCCAGGGTGAGAAGTACTTC. It yields the protein CASSSRASQGEKYF. Variable domain in full (rest from reference TRBV7-9 and TRBJ2-7): DTGVSQNPRHKITKRGQNVTFRCDPISEHNRLYWYRQTLGQGPEFLTYFQNEAQLEKSRLLSDRFSAERPKGSFSTLEIQRTEQGDSAMYLCASSSRASQGEKYFGPGTRLTVT.

This clonotype was recorded at least ten times. V usage is TRBV6-2 or TRBV6-3 and J usage is TRBJ1-5; 9 nucleotides align to TRBD1. Germline V gene data show CDR1 as MNHEY and CDR2 as SVGEGT. This CDR3 has 14 residues. Unmatched junction bases numbered 6, after V lost 5 bases and J lost 7 bases. Here the CDR3 reads CASSPGTGWQPQHF. The CDR3 DNA sequence: TGTGCCAGCAGTCCTGGGACAGGGTGGCAGCCCCAGCATTTT.

This clonotype was seen more than once but under ten times. This rearrangement joins TRBV28 to TRBJ1-1, with TRBD1 as a possible D gene (5 bases). The CDR3 is made up of 14 amino acids. With 6 bases removed from V and 3 bases from J, the gap between germline ends came to 14 bases. Germline V gene sequence: CDR1 MDHEN, CDR2 SYDVKM. The CDR3 protein is CASRPGLEYTEAFF. The DNA of the CDR3 is TGTGCCAGCAGGCCGGGGCTGGAGTACACTGAAGCTTTCTTT.

At least ten counts were recorded for this clonotype. The gene calls are TRBV6-4 and TRBJ1-3, with D possibly being TRBD1 (6 bases). Trimming left V 0 bases short and J 1 base short, with 13 bases between. The germline V gene encodes CDR1 MRHNA and CDR2 SNTAGT. The CDR3 is 17 residues long. CDR3 loop: CASSDSRGAPSGNTIYF. CDR3 DNA sequence: TGTGCCAGCAGTGACTCACGGGGGGCCCCGTCTGGAAACACCATATATTTT.

This clonotype has a count of ten or more. The chain combines TRBV6-1 with TRBJ1-6, with D maybe TRBD1 (6 bases). Germline loops: CDR1 MNHNS, CDR2 SASEGT. V was cut by 5 bases and J by 10 bases, with 15 bases left in between. This CDR3 has 14 amino acids. CDR3 DNA: TGTGCCAGCAGTACCTCAGGGGAGCGGTCACCCCTCCACTTT. It specifies CASSTSGERSPLHF.

This clonotype was recorded many times. This chain connects TRBV27 to TRBJ2-2; D is possibly TRBD2 (5 bases). This CDR3 region has 14 residues. Germline V CDR1 and CDR2: MNHEY, SMNVEV (reference sequence). The V and J ends lost 10 bases and 0 bases respectively, with 12 bases between them. The CDR3 protein is CATKADANTGELFF. For the CDR3, the DNA is TGTGCCACTAAAGCGGACGCGAACACCGGGGAGCTGTTTTTT.

This clonotype was counted ten times or more. This rearrangement joins TRBV4-1 to TRBJ2-7; a possible D gene is TRBD1 (6 bases). This CDR3 has 14 residues. Germline V lookup: CDR1 MGHRA, CDR2 YSYEKL. The V end was cut by 0 bases, the J end by 6 bases, with 12 bases between. The CDR3 DNA reads TGCGCCAGCAGCCAAGACGTGGGGGCGCGCGAGCAGTACTTC. Translated: CASSQDVGAREQYF.